This TCR beta chain was captured in a study of shared clonotypes between healthy human individuals. TCRdb keeps only in-frame clones here, not all; method: immunoSEQ multiplex PCR. The sample yields over 2 million clones, 85% to 95% seen once. Germline V gives CDR1 SGHRS, CDR2 YFSETQ. Germline trimming cut 3 bases from V and 5 bases from J; bases unmatched to any gene: 8. The CDR3 has 16 amino acids. The chain combines TRBV5-1 with TRBJ2-5, with TRBD2 identical over 12 bases. The sequence came from a young man in good health. Some clones in this sample may be carry-over from other donors' samples. Sample: naive CD4+ T cells from PBMCs. Subset indicated: CD45RA+ positively selected. The CDR3 region is CASSSPSGRAEETQYF. In DNA form, the CDR3 reads TGCGCCAGCAGCTCCCCTAGCGGGAGGGCGGAGGAGACCCAGTACTTC.